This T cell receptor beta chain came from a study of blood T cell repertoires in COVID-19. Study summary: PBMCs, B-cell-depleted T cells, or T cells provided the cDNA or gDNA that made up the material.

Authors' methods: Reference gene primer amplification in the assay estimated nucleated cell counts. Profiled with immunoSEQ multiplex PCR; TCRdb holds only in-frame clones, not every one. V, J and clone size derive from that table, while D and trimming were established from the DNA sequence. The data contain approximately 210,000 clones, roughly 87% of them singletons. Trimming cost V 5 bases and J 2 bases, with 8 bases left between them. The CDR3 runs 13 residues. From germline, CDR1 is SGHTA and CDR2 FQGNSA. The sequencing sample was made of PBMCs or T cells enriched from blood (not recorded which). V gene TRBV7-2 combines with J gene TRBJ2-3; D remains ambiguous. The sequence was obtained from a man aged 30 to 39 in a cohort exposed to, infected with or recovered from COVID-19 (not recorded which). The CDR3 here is CASSLPVTDTQYF. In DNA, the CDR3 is TGTGCCAGCAGCCTACCGGTCACAGATACGCAGTATTTT.